Shown below are 9 T cell receptor beta chains from a single sample sequenced in a study of blood T cells in healthy people across ages. A second roughly 6 to 12 cycle PCR used barcoded and J-beta primers. MiXCR was run by TCRdb on the 5' RACE reads, yielding one entry per CDR3 protein. The sample comprises hundreds of thousands of distinct CDR3 sequences, 44% of which are singletons, and about 21% rests with the top ten. The source material was blood. These receptors were taken from a man aged 55-75 years in good health.

The chain recombines TRBV6-2 or TRBV6-3 with TRBJ2-1; 12 nucleotides align to TRBD2. CDR3 length: 23 residues. Unmatched junction bases numbered 22, after V lost 4 bases and J lost 0 bases. CDR1 is MNHEY, CDR2 SVGEGT, per germline. Written as DNA, the CDR3 is TGTGCCAGCAGTTCCCCCGGGACTAGCGGGTTGGGCAAGGTAATGGGCTCCTACAATGAGCAGTTCTTC. This gives the protein CASSSPGTSGLGKVMGSYNEQFF.

This clonotype was found a few times. The chain recombines TRBV25-1 with TRBJ1-2; D is unresolved. The V and J ends lost 4 bases and 2 bases respectively, with 5 bases between them. The CDR3 is 12 amino acids. In germline, CDR1 is MGHDK, CDR2 SYGVNS. The CDR3 protein is CASSVGNYGYTF. The CDR3 nucleotides read TGTGCCAGCAGTGTGGGGAACTATGGCTACACCTTC.

For this clonotype: One end of the junction varies from germline; a read error may be responsible. The chain employs TRBV15 and TRBJ2-7; 7 nucleotides line up with TRBD1. Germline V gene lookup returns CDR1 LNHNV and CDR2 YYDKDF (reference sequence). This CDR3 spans 17 amino acids. Written as DNA, the CDR3 is TGTGCCATCAGCAGAGATCTTGTTGAGGCAGGGGGCTACGAGCAGTACTTC. This encodes CAISRDLVEAGGYEQYF.

V gene TRBV7-6 combines with J gene TRBJ2-5; 7 nucleotides align to TRBD1. V lost 7 bases to trimming and J lost 5 bases; unmatched junction nucleotides: 16. This CDR3 has 16 amino acids. CDR1 and CDR2 (germline): SGHVS, FNYEAQ. CDR3 nucleotides: TGTGCCAGCACCGCATCCAGGGGGAAAGTAAGCGAGACCCAGTACTTC. Its translation: CASTASRGKVSETQYF.

This chain links TRBV11-3 with TRBJ2-7; perhaps TRBD2 as D (5 bases). CDR3 size: 13 residues. V was cut by 2 bases and J by 7 bases, with 12 bases left in between. CDR1 and CDR2 (germline): SGHNT, YENEEA. DNA of the CDR3: TGTGCCAGCAGCTTATTGGAGGTCAATGAGCAGTACTTC. It specifies CASSLLEVNEQYF. The full variable domain, rest sourced from reference TRBV11-3 and TRBJ2-7, is EAGVVQSPRYKIIEKKQPVAFWCNPISGHNTLYWYLQNLGQGPELLIRYENEEAVDDSQLPKDRFSAERLKGVDSTLKIQPAELGDSAVYLCASSLLEVNEQYFGPGTRLTVT.

The V gene is TRBV6-1, the J gene TRBJ2-3; 9 positions match TRBD1. V trimming: 11 bases; J trimming: 1 base; junction bases outside the gene matches: 4. Germline CDR1 reads MNHNS; CDR2 reads SASEGT. The CDR3 covers 13 residues. CDR3 nucleotides: TGTGCCTGCCGGGACAGGGGCACAGATACGCAGTATTTT. Amino acid sequence: CACRDRGTDTQYF.

In nucleotides, the CDR3 is TGTGCCAGCAGCGGGCCTAGGGGCGGGGAGCTGTTTTTT. It specifies CASSGPRGGELFF. This chain joins TRBV7-2 and TRBJ2-2; the D gene is possibly TRBD1 (5 bases). This CDR3 comprises 13 residues. V lost 5 bases, J lost 7 bases, and 11 bases lay in between. The germline V gene has CDR1 SGHTA and CDR2 FQGNSA.

The chain recombines TRBV15 with TRBJ1-1; 10 nucleotides line up with TRBD1. The CDR3 consists of 15 residues. Germline loops: CDR1 LNHNV, CDR2 YYDKDF (reference sequence). V lost 5 bases, J lost 7 bases, and 10 bases stayed unmatched. Written as DNA, the CDR3 is TGTGCCACCAGCCGAATTAGACAGGGGGCTGGTGAAGCTTTCTTT. Its translation is CATSRIRQGAGEAFF.

The rearrangement links TRBV4-3 to TRBJ2-6; D remains ambiguous. Deletions cut 0 bases from V and 2 bases from J, with 5 bases between. Germline CDR1 is LGHNA and CDR2 is YSLEER. The CDR3 runs 15 residues. The CDR3: CASSQEWTGANVLTF. The CDR3 DNA sequence: TGCGCCAGCAGCCAAGAATGGACTGGGGCCAACGTCCTGACTTTC.